Each of the 30 T cell receptor beta chains below was sequenced from the same sample in a study of T cells in localized non-small cell lung cancer. Method: immunoSEQ multiplex PCR; TCRdb's copy keeps in-frame clones and lacks some. The sample lists under 30,000 clones; about nine tenths were seen once. This specimen was peripheral blood, taken before any cancer treatment. The receptors were gathered from a woman aged 35-70 years with stage I lung adenocarcinoma.

With respect to this clone: This may arise from a read error, as a much more abundant clone is one base away. The V gene is TRBV28, the J gene TRBJ2-5; D might be TRBD1 (6 bases). Germline V lookup: CDR1 MDHEN, CDR2 SYDVKM. Trimming took off 5 bases at V and 5 bases at J, with 21 bases between the two ends. This CDR3 spans 16 amino acids. The CDR3 loop is CASSPLKAGAAETQYF. The CDR3 DNA reads TGTGCCAGCAGTCCACTTAAAGCAGGGGCGGCGGAGACCCAGTACTTC.

The chain uses TRBV10-3 and TRBJ2-7; D is possibly TRBD1 (6 bases). V was clipped by 4 bases and J by 2 bases, with 6 bases between them. Germline V gene sequence: CDR1 ENHRY, CDR2 SYGVKD. CDR3 size: 12 residues. Here the CDR3 reads CAISAGAYEQYF. The CDR3 DNA sequence: TGTGCCATCAGTGCAGGGGCCTACGAGCAGTACTTC.

The chain couples TRBV5-1 to TRBJ2-1, with 10 nucleotides matching TRBD2. The CDR3 has 15 residues. Germline CDR1 and CDR2: SGHRS and YFSETQ. The junction had 2 bases not matched to a gene; V was cut back by 1 base and J by 4 bases. CDR3 in amino acids: CASSLSSGSYNEQFF. The CDR3, as DNA: TGCGCCAGCAGCTTGTCTAGCGGGAGTTACAATGAGCAGTTCTTC. Full variable domain (rest looked up from reference TRBV5-1 and TRBJ2-1): KAGVTQTPRYLIKTRGQQVTLSCSPISGHRSVSWYQQTPGQGLQFLFEYFSETQRNKGNFPGRFSGRQFSNSRSEMNVSTLELGDSALYLCASSLSSGSYNEQFFGPGTRLTVL.

V is TRBV10-2 and J is TRBJ2-7; TRBD1 agrees at 7 bases. Germline CDR1 and CDR2: WSHSY and SAAADI. The CDR3 length is 13 residues. With V trimmed by 5 bases and J by 3 bases, 4 bases remained unmatched. CDR3 loop: CASSSDRDYEQYF. Written as DNA, the CDR3 is TGCGCCAGCAGTTCAGACAGGGACTACGAGCAGTACTTC.

The chain joins TRBV27 to TRBJ2-1, with TRBD2 as a possible D gene (5 bases). The CDR3 extends over 14 amino acids. Deletions cut 6 bases from V and 5 bases from J, with 14 bases between. Germline assignment: CDR1 MNHEY and CDR2 SMNVEV (reference sequence). The CDR3 loop is CASRASGNHNEQFF. CDR3 sequence (DNA): TGTGCCAGCAGGGCGTCCGGGAACCACAATGAGCAGTTCTTC.

The V gene is TRBV10-1, the J gene TRBJ2-1; D may be TRBD2 (7 bases). The germline CDR1 and CDR2 sequences are WNHNN and SYGVQD (reference sequence). Trimming cost V 0 bases and J 6 bases, with 15 bases left between them. This CDR3 region has 16 residues. CDR3 DNA sequence: TGCGCCAGCAGTGAGTCCTCTAGCGGAGGGGGCAATGAGCAGTTCTTC. Its translation is CASSESSSGGGNEQFF.

This rearrangement joins TRBV6-5 to TRBJ1-4; possible D gene TRBD1, 5 bases. The CDR3 extends over 14 amino acids. Germline V gene sequence: CDR1 MNHEY, CDR2 SVGAGI. V dropped 0 bases and J dropped 14 bases, with 16 bases sitting between them. CDR3: CASSYSSDVGTLFF. For the CDR3, the DNA is TGTGCCAGCAGTTACTCCTCCGATGTGGGGACCCTGTTTTTT.

This rearrangement joins TRBV11-2 to TRBJ2-7; D ambiguous. The CDR3 has 13 amino acids. Trimming took 4 bases from V and 3 from J, leaving 10 bases between them. Germline CDR1 is SGHAT and CDR2 is FQNNGV. The CDR3 nucleotides read TGTGCCAGCAGCTCCTCTACCGGCTACGAGCAGTACTTC. Translation gives CASSSSTGYEQYF.

The V call is TRBV6-1, the J call TRBJ1-2, with TRBD1 identical over 7 bases. This CDR3 contains 14 residues. V lost 1 base to trimming and J lost 4 bases; unmatched junction nucleotides: 3. Looked up from germline, CDR1 is MNHNS and CDR2 is SASEGT. The chain's CDR3 is CASSEGDSLYGYTF. The CDR3 DNA follows: TGTGCCAGCAGTGAAGGGGACAGCCTCTATGGCTACACCTTC.

This clone was seen a few times. The same CDR3 is also encoded by other DNA sequences in this sample. This chain connects TRBV2 to TRBJ2-7; no definite D call. The germline V and J ends were trimmed by 8 bases and 4 bases, with 6 bases remaining between them. Germline CDR1 and CDR2: SNHLY and FYNNEI. There are 10 residues in the CDR3. The CDR3 DNA reads TGTGCCAGCGGCGATTACGAGCAGTACTTC. This sequence encodes CASGDYEQYF. Together with reference TRBV2 and TRBJ2-7, the CDR3 gives the full variable domain: EPEVTQTPSHQVTQMGQEVILRCVPISNHLYFYWYRQILGQKVEFLVSFYNNEISEKSEIFDDQFSVERPDGSNFTLKIRSTKLEDSAMYFCASGDYEQYFGPGTRLTVT.

The chain joins TRBV11-2 to TRBJ2-3; D gene ambiguous. Trimming took off 1 base at V and 0 bases at J, with 5 bases between the two ends. The CDR3 is 14 amino acids. CDR1 SGHAT and CDR2 FQNNGV come from the germline V gene. CDR3: CASSLGGSTDTQYF. DNA of the CDR3: TGTGCCAGCAGCTTAGGGGGTAGCACAGATACGCAGTATTTT.

The J gene is TRBJ1-1, the V gene TRBV9, with D uncertain. Germline assignment: CDR1 SGDLS and CDR2 YYNGEE. The CDR3 has 14 residues. Deletions cut 0 bases from V and 6 bases from J, with 12 bases between. The CDR3 DNA is TGTGCCAGCAGCGTAGCCTGGAAGGACTCTGAAGCTTTCTTT. It is translated as CASSVAWKDSEAFF.

The chain combines TRBV6-1 with TRBJ2-4; the match to TRBD1 covers 7 bases. V dropped 4 bases and J dropped 5; count of bases not matched to a gene: 5. CDR3 length: 14 residues. Germline assignment: CDR1 MNHNS and CDR2 SASEGT. Here the CDR3 DNA reads TGTGCCAGCAGTGGGACAGGCCCCCAAAACATTCAGTACTTC. As protein: CASSGTGPQNIQYF.

The chain links TRBV30 to TRBJ2-4; no clear D. The germline CDR1 and CDR2 sequences are GTSNPN and SVGIG (reference sequence). Trimming pared 4 bases from V and 0 bases from J, leaving 16 bases between. This CDR3 is 16 amino acids long. CDR3 in DNA: TGTGCCTGGAATGCTCTCCCAGATTTAGCCAAAAACATTCAGTACTTC. Its translation is CAWNALPDLAKNIQYF.

The V gene is TRBV4-3, the J gene TRBJ1-1, with 7 bases matching TRBD1. CDR1 LGHNA and CDR2 YSLEER come from the germline V gene. The CDR3 sequence is 15 residues long. Trimming took 3 bases from V and 4 from J; bases not matched to a gene: 8. The CDR3 reads CASSQHRGLVTEAFF. CDR3 DNA sequence: TGCGCCAGCAGCCAGCACAGGGGTTTAGTCACTGAAGCTTTCTTT.

This chain uses TRBV6-1 with TRBJ2-7; 7 bases line up with TRBD1. This CDR3 is 13 amino acids long. The germline CDR1 and CDR2 sequences are MNHNS and SASEGT. Trimming at V came to 6 bases and at J to 3 bases, leaving 5 bases not matched to a gene. In nucleotides, the CDR3 is TGTGCCAGCAGCCGGGACAGATTCTACGAGCAGTACTTC. This gives the protein CASSRDRFYEQYF.

The V call is TRBV7-2, the J call TRBJ2-1, with D unclear. V lost 3 bases and J 9 bases, leaving 18 bases between the germline ends. Looked up from germline, CDR1 is SGHTA and CDR2 is FQGNSA. This CDR3 region has 15 residues. CDR3 protein: CASSLFAIFPSEQFF. The CDR3 nucleotides read TGTGCCAGCAGCTTGTTTGCGATATTCCCCAGTGAGCAGTTCTTC.

The chain couples TRBV28 to TRBJ1-5; the D gene is possibly TRBD1 (6 bases). Germline assignment: CDR1 MDHEN and CDR2 SYDVKM. This CDR3 is built from 15 residues. Trimming took 2 bases from V and 0 from J, leaving 8 bases between them. CDR3 in amino acids: CASSLRQDSNQPQHF. As DNA, the CDR3 is TGTGCCAGCAGTTTACGACAGGATAGCAATCAGCCCCAGCATTTT.

The genes are TRBV6-6 and TRBJ2-5; D uncertain. In germline, CDR1 is MNHNY, CDR2 SVGAGI (reference sequence). The V and J ends lost 6 bases and 0 bases respectively, with 11 bases between them. This CDR3 is built from 14 residues. This CDR3 is CASRPEPYQETQYF. For the CDR3, the DNA is TGTGCCAGCAGGCCCGAACCTTACCAAGAGACCCAGTACTTC.

This clone was detected once. V gene TRBV7-9 combines with J gene TRBJ1-1, with 7 bases identical to TRBD1. The CDR3 extends over 15 amino acids. CDR1 is SEHNR and CDR2 is FQNEAQ in the germline V gene (reference sequence). Trimming at V came to 5 bases and at J to 2 bases, leaving 8 bases not matched to a gene. The CDR3 spells CASSEYRGYNTEAFF. In DNA, the CDR3 is TGTGCCAGCAGCGAATACAGGGGCTACAACACTGAAGCTTTCTTT.

This clone was seen only a few times. This sequence joins TRBV28 and TRBJ1-6; possible D gene TRBD1, 5 bases. CDR1 MDHEN and CDR2 SYDVKM come from the germline V gene. The CDR3 totals 15 residues. Trimming pared 6 bases from V and 3 bases from J, leaving 12 bases between. CDR3 sequence (DNA): TGTGCCAGCAGGACGGGGGGGTTCTATAATTCACCCCTCCACTTT. It translates to CASRTGGFYNSPLHF.

This clone was found once. The chain employs TRBV28 and TRBJ1-5; D not resolved. The CDR3 sequence is 14 residues long. Germline CDR1 MDHEN, CDR2 SYDVKM. The germline V and J ends were trimmed by 3 bases and 0 bases, with 6 bases remaining between them. The CDR3 loop reads CASSLEGSNQPQHF. The CDR3 region has the DNA TGTGCCAGCAGTTTGGAGGGTAGCAATCAGCCCCAGCATTTT.

The rearrangement uses TRBV19 and TRBJ2-6; D gene ambiguous. The CDR3 has 16 amino acids. V was shortened by 6 bases and J by 0 bases, with 12 bases between the two germline ends. Germline V gene lookup returns CDR1 LNHDA and CDR2 SQIVND (reference sequence). CDR3: CASRTTRDSGANVLTF. CDR3 DNA: TGTGCCAGTAGAACTACACGTGACTCTGGGGCCAACGTCCTGACTTTC.

The chain is built from TRBV5-1 and TRBJ1-1; 7 bases map to TRBD1. Germline CDR1 is SGHRS and CDR2 is YFSETQ. This CDR3 has 16 residues. J lost 0 bases, V lost 4 bases, and 9 bases had no gene match. The chain's CDR3 is CASSLLVQGMNTEAFF. In DNA form, the CDR3 reads TGCGCCAGCAGCCTCCTCGTACAGGGGATGAACACTGAAGCTTTCTTT. The full variable domain, in which reference TRBV5-1 and TRBJ1-1 provide the parts outside the CDR3, is KAGVTQTPRYLIKTRGQQVTLSCSPISGHRSVSWYQQTPGQGLQFLFEYFSETQRNKGNFPGRFSGRQFSNSRSEMNVSTLELGDSALYLCASSLLVQGMNTEAFFGQGTRLTVV.

The chain combines TRBV15 with TRBJ2-5; the D gene is possibly TRBD1 (6 bases). This CDR3 contains 14 residues. Germline lookup yields CDR1 LNHNV and CDR2 YYDKDF (reference sequence). Trimming left V 0 bases short and J 5 bases short, with 10 bases between. CDR3 amino acids: CATSREGGIETQYF. The CDR3 nucleotides read TGTGCCACCAGCAGAGAAGGGGGTATCGAGACCCAGTACTTC. The full variable domain, rest sourced from reference TRBV15 and TRBJ2-5, is DAMVIQNPRYQVTQFGKPVTLSCSQTLNHNVMYWYQQKSSQAPKLLFHYYDKDFNNEADTPDNFQSRRPNTSFCFLDIRSPGLGDTAMYLCATSREGGIETQYFGPGTRLLVL.

About this clone itself: One junction end does not reproduce the germline sequence, and a read error may be involved. The chain uses TRBV18 and TRBJ2-7, with TRBD1 identical over 9 bases. CDR1 and CDR2 from the germline V gene are KGHSH and LQKENI. This CDR3 contains 14 residues. This chain's CDR3 is CASSPQGAEYEQYF. In DNA form, the CDR3 reads TGTGCCAGCTCGCCACAGGGGGCTGAGTACGAGCAGTACTTC. Full variable domain (missing parts from reference TRBV18 and TRBJ2-7): NAGVMQNPRHLVRRRGQEARLRCSPMKGHSHVYWYRQLPEEGLKFMVYLQKENIIDESGMPKERFSAEFPKEGPSILRIQQVVRGDSAAYFCASSPQGAEYEQYFGPGTRLTVT.

The J gene is TRBJ2-5, the V gene TRBV29-1, with a weak D call TRBD1 (5 bases). The germline V gene encodes CDR1 SQVTM and CDR2 ANQGSEA. V was trimmed by 5 bases and J by 1 base, leaving 11 bases between them. The CDR3 extends over 13 amino acids. The CDR3 DNA follows: TGCAGCGTTTCCCAGGACACCCAAGAGACCCAGTACTTC. It encodes CSVSQDTQETQYF.

This chain links TRBV6-5 with TRBJ2-2; D is unresolved. This CDR3 has 13 amino acids. The V end lost 0 bases, the J end lost 4 bases, and 3 bases lay between the germline ends. Germline CDR1 MNHEY, CDR2 SVGAGI. For the CDR3, the DNA is TGTGCCAGCAGTTACTCAAGCACCGGGGAGCTGTTTTTT. Its protein is CASSYSSTGELFF.

The chain couples TRBV7-9 to TRBJ2-1, with a weak D call TRBD2 (5 bases). The ends were cut back, 2 bases at V and 6 bases at J, with 11 bases in the middle. Germline values: CDR1 SEHNR, CDR2 FQNEAQ (reference sequence). There are 14 residues in the CDR3. In DNA form, the CDR3 reads TGTGCCAGCAGCTTACACATCCGGGGCAATGAGCAGTTCTTC. Protein: CASSLHIRGNEQFF.

The V gene is TRBV5-3, the J gene TRBJ2-7; 9 nucleotides align to TRBD1. TRBV5-3 is designated an ORF whose function remains uncertain. Trimming cost V 4 bases and J 5 bases; bases outside gene matches: 16. The CDR3 spans 17 residues. This CDR3 reads CARSHQGQGFLGDEQYF. The CDR3 coding sequence is TGTGCCAGAAGCCATCAGGGACAGGGCTTCCTCGGGGACGAGCAGTACTTC.